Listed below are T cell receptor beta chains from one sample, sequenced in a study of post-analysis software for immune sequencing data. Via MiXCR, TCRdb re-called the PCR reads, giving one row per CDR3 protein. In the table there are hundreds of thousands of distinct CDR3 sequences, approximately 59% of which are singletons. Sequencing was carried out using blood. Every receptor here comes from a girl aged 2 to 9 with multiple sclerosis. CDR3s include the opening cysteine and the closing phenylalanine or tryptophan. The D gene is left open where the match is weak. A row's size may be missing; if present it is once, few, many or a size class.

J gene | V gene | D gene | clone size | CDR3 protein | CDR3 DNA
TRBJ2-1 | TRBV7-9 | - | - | CASSPSGTESYNEQFF | TGTGCCAGCAGCCCCTCCGGGACCGAATCCTACAATGAGCAGTTCTTC
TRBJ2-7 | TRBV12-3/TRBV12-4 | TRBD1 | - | CASSFSDRGREQYF | TGTGCCAGCAGTTTCTCGGACAGGGGGCGCGAGCAGTACTTC
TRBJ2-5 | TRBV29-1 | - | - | CSVVDGQETQYF | TGCAGCGTCGTGGACGGACAAGAGACCCAGTACTTC
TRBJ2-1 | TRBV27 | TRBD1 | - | CASSATGAFGNEQFF | TGTGCCAGCAGTGCGACAGGGGCTTTTGGGAATGAGCAGTTCTTC
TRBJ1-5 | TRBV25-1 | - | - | CASSDGVSPNQPQHF | TGTGCCAGCAGTGATGGGGTTAGTCCAAATCAGCCCCAGCATTTT
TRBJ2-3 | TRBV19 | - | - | CASSSTRTATNEKLYF | TGTGCCAGTAGTTCAACGCGGACAGCAACTAATGAAAAACTGTATTTT
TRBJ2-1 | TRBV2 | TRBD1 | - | CASPSDRVPYNEQFF | TGTGCCAGCCCGTCGGACAGGGTACCTTACAATGAGCAGTTCTTC
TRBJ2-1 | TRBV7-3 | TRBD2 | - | CASSIYSGRRDEQFF | TGTGCCAGCAGCATATATAGCGGGAGAAGGGATGAGCAGTTCTTC
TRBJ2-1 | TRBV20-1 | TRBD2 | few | CSAAGLAGGTYNEQFF | TGCAGTGCTGCCGGACTAGCGGGAGGGACCTACAATGAGCAGTTCTTC
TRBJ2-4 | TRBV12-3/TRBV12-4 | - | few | CASSPLLLADYPLAKNIQYF | TGTGCCAGCAGTCCCCTGTTACTAGCCGACTACCCCTTAGCCAAAAACATTCAGTACTTC
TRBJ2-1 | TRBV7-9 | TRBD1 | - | CASSLSGQVRHEQFF | TGTGCCAGCAGCTTATCGGGACAGGTGCGTCATGAGCAGTTCTTC
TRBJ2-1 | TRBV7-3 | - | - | CASSLFRLATYNEQFF | TGTGCCAGCAGCTTATTTCGTCTAGCGACGTACAATGAGCAGTTCTTC
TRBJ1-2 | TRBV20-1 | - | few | CSARPQLTSYGYTF | TGCAGTGCTAGACCCCAACTGACGTCGTATGGCTACACCTTC
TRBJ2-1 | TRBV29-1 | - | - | CSGHHLAEVSGEQFF | TGCAGCGGGCACCACTTAGCGGAAGTAAGTGGTGAGCAGTTCTTC
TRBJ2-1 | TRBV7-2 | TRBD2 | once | CASTYLPAGTIYKEQFF | TGTGCCAGCACCTACCTTCCGGCCGGGACTATTTATAAAGAGCAGTTCTTC
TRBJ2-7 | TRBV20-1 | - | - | CSARATPEDEQYF | TGCAGTGCTAGAGCCACACCGGAGGACGAGCAGTACTTC
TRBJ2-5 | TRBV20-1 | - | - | CSASGDSGAGETQYF | TGCAGTGCTAGTGGAGACTCGGGGGCCGGCGAGACCCAGTACTTC
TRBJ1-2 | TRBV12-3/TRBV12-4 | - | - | CASSLGQYGYTF | TGTGCCAGCAGTTTAGGGCAGTATGGCTACACCTTC
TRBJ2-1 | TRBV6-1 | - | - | CASRDGQMSYNEQFF | TGTGCCAGCAGAGACGGACAGATGTCCTACAATGAGCAGTTCTTC
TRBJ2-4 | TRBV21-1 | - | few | CPRPGQGLAKNTQYF | TGTCCTCGTCCGGGACAAGGCTTAGCCAAAAACACTCAGTACTTC
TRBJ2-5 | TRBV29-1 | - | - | CSVAWDPGETQYF | TGCAGCGTTGCGTGGGACCCGGGCGAGACCCAGTACTTC
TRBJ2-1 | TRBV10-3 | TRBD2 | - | CAISDPGGGNEQFF | TGTGCCATCAGTGACCCCGGGGGGGGGAATGAGCAGTTCTTC
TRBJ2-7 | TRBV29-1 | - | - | CSVTGRLYEQYF | TGCAGCGTGACGGGACGGCTCTACGAGCAGTACTTC
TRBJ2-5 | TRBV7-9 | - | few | CASSAGWGVEETQYF | TGTGCCAGCAGCGCCGGGTGGGGAGTGGAAGAGACCCAGTACTTC
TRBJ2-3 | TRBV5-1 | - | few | CASSSLVPGTSDTQYF | TGCGCCAGCAGCTCCCTGGTCCCCGGGACGTCAGATACGCAGTATTTT
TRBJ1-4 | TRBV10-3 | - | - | CAISESGGAREKLFF | TGTGCCATCAGTGAGTCCGGGGGGGCGCGGGAAAAACTGTTTTTT
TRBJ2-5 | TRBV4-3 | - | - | CASSQDWVIAQTQYF | TGCGCCAGCAGCCAAGATTGGGTTATAGCCCAGACCCAGTACTTC
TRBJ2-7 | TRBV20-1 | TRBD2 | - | CSATNRAGGDEQYF | TGCAGTGCTACTAATCGGGCGGGAGGTGACGAGCAGTACTTC
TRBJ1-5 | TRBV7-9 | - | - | CASSLGRGLEQPQHF | TGTGCCAGCAGCTTAGGAAGGGGTTTAGAGCAGCCCCAGCATTTT
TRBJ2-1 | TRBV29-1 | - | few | CSVVLNEQFF | TGCAGCGTTGTCCTAAACGAGCAGTTCTTC
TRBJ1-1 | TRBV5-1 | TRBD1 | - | CASRGDRNAEAFF | TGCGCCAGCCGGGGGGACAGGAACGCTGAAGCTTTCTTT
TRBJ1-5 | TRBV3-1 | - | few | CASSQDGAIHQPQHF | TGTGCCAGCAGCCAAGATGGGGCCATCCATCAGCCCCAGCATTTT
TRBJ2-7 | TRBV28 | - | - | CASSWAGSYEQYF | TGTGCCAGCAGTTGGGCAGGGTCCTACGAGCAGTACTTC
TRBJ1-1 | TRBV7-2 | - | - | CASSLTRAHTEAFF | TGTGCCAGCAGCTTAACCAGGGCGCACACTGAAGCTTTCTTT
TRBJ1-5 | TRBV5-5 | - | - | CASSRNWDGNQPQHF | TGTGCCAGCAGCCGAAACTGGGATGGCAATCAGCCCCAGCATTTT
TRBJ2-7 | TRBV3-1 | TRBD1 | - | CASSQGAGQGFEQYF | TGTGCCAGCAGCCAAGGGGCCGGACAGGGATTCGAGCAGTACTTC
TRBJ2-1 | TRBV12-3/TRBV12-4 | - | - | CASTQGHSYNEQFF | TGTGCCAGCACCCAGGGGCACTCCTACAATGAGCAGTTCTTC
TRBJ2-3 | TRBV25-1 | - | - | CASSERGPPGDTQYF | TGTGCCAGCAGTGAAAGAGGCCCCCCCGGAGATACGCAGTATTTT
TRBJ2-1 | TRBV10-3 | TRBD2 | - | CATRTSGNNERQFF | TGTGCCACCCGGACTAGCGGGAATAATGAGCGGCAGTTCTTC
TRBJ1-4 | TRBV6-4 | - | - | CASRREDSRNEKLFF | TGTGCCAGCAGACGTGAGGACAGCCGAAATGAAAAACTGTTTTTT
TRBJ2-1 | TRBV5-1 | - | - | CASSLVRGQMDEQFF | TGCGCCAGCAGCTTGGTCCGGGGGCAAATGGATGAGCAGTTCTTC
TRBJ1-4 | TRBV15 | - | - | CATSRDRDGEKLFF | TGTGCCACCAGCAGAGACAGGGACGGCGAAAAACTGTTTTTT
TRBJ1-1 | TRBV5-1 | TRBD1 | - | CASIPGQGADTEAFF | TGCGCCAGCATCCCTGGACAGGGGGCGGACACTGAAGCTTTCTTT
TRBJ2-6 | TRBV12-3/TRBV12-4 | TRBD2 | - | CASRNTGGSGANVLTF | TGTGCCAGCAGGAATACGGGGGGGTCCGGGGCCAACGTCCTGACTTTC
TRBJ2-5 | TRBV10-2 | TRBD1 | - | CASSSSGQGDSETQYF | TGCGCCAGCAGTTCCTCGGGACAGGGAGATTCGGAGACCCAGTACTTC
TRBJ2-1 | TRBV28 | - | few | CASSPIGFATYNEQFF | TGTGCCAGCAGTCCCATAGGGTTCGCTACCTACAATGAGCAGTTCTTC
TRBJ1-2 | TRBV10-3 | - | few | CAIKGQGSLDGYTF | TGTGCCATCAAGGGGCAGGGTAGTTTGGATGGCTACACCTTC
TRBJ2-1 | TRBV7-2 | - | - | CASSLAEVGAYNEQFF | TGTGCCAGCAGCTTAGCAGAGGTAGGGGCCTACAATGAGCAGTTCTTC